Presented here are 24 T cell receptor beta chains from one specimen sequenced in a study of CD8 T cells in Susac syndrome. Reverse transcription of roughly 0.45 to 1 ug RNA used random hexamers. TCRdb re-derived calls from the immunoSEQ multiplex PCR reads in MiXCR, one entry per CDR3 protein. The sample carries under 550,000 distinct CDR3 sequences, around 83% recorded once. Sequenced: CD8+ T cells from PBMCs. These receptors were collected from a human donor with multiple sclerosis.

This chain joins TRBV10-3 and TRBJ2-1; D is undetermined. This CDR3 contains 16 residues. The germline V gene has CDR1 ENHRY and CDR2 SYGVKD. The germline V and J ends were trimmed by 0 bases and 3 bases, with 12 bases remaining between them. CDR3 loop: CAISESSQPIYNEQFF. For the CDR3, the DNA is TGTGCCATCAGTGAGTCAAGCCAGCCTATCTACAATGAGCAGTTCTTC.

CDR3 sequence reads: CASSYSEAGELFF. Written as DNA, the CDR3 is TGTGCCAGCAGTTATTCGGAGGCCGGGGAGCTGTTTTTT. The V call is TRBV6-5, the J call TRBJ2-2; a possible D gene is TRBD2 (5 bases). CDR1 is MNHEY and CDR2 is SVGAGI in the germline V gene. With 3 bases removed from V and 6 bases from J, the gap between germline ends came to 8 bases. CDR3 length: 13 residues.

The rearrangement links TRBV27 to TRBJ2-3, with 15 bases matching TRBD2. This CDR3 spans 17 amino acids. CDR1 and CDR2 from the germline V gene are MNHEY and SMNVEV (reference sequence). The V and J ends lost 1 base and 5 bases, in that order; junction bases with no gene match: 4. CDR3 sequence: CASSLFGLAGGGDTQYF. CDR3 bases: TGTGCCAGCAGTTTATTTGGACTAGCGGGAGGGGGAGATACGCAGTATTTT.

This chain joins TRBV3-1 and TRBJ2-1; the match to TRBD2 covers 8 bases. The V segment lost 0 bases and the J segment 4 bases; nucleotides outside the gene matches: 8. The germline gives CDR1 LGHDT, CDR2 YNNKEL (reference sequence). The CDR3 spans 17 residues. The CDR3 region is CASSQDRETSVYNEQFF. In DNA, the CDR3 is TGTGCCAGCAGCCAAGATCGAGAGACTAGCGTTTACAATGAGCAGTTCTTC.

The J gene is TRBJ1-1, the V gene TRBV18; D remains unclear. Germline CDR1 is KGHSH and CDR2 is LQKENI. V lost 6 bases, J lost 11 bases, and 16 bases lay in between. The CDR3 length is 12 residues. The CDR3 loop reads CASSHESLNAFF. The DNA for the CDR3 is TGTGCCAGCTCCCACGAATCCCTAAATGCTTTCTTT.

J is TRBJ2-3 and V is TRBV9, with D unclear. The germline V and J ends were trimmed by 0 bases and 10 bases, with 9 bases remaining between them. The CDR3 is made up of 12 amino acids. From germline, CDR1 is SGDLS and CDR2 YYNGEE. CDR3 DNA: TGTGCCAGCAGCGTAGAAGGGTTCGCGCAGTATTTT. Protein product: CASSVEGFAQYF.

The rearrangement joins TRBV19 to TRBJ1-2; D unclear. Trimming pared 3 bases from V and 3 bases from J, leaving 11 bases between. CDR1 is LNHDA and CDR2 is SQIVND in the germline V gene (reference sequence). This CDR3 region has 14 residues. The CDR3 DNA follows: TGTGCCAGTAGTATCCGGCGCTGGGACTATGGCTACACCTTC. Translated: CASSIRRWDYGYTF. Together with reference TRBV19 and TRBJ1-2, the CDR3 gives the full variable domain: DGGITQSPKYLFRKEGQNVTLSCEQNLNHDAMYWYRQDPGQGLRLIYYSQIVNDFQKGDIAEGYSVSREKKESFPLTVTSAQKNPTAFYLCASSIRRWDYGYTFGSGTRLTVV.

This chain connects TRBV5-1 to TRBJ2-7; D call uncertain. The CDR3 runs to 18 residues. Trimming left V 3 bases short and J 0 bases short, with 22 bases between. In germline, CDR1 is SGHRS, CDR2 YFSETQ. CDR3 region: CASSSVRYTDLSSYEQYF. CDR3 in DNA: TGCGCCAGCAGCTCCGTACGATACACAGACTTGAGCTCCTACGAGCAGTACTTC. The full variable domain, in which reference TRBV5-1 and TRBJ2-7 provide the parts outside the CDR3, is KAGVTQTPRYLIKTRGQQVTLSCSPISGHRSVSWYQQTPGQGLQFLFEYFSETQRNKGNFPGRFSGRQFSNSRSEMNVSTLELGDSALYLCASSSVRYTDLSSYEQYFGPGTRLTVT.

This chain uses TRBV12-3 or TRBV12-4 with TRBJ1-1; tentatively, D is TRBD1 (6 bases). The ends were cut back, 7 bases at V and 5 bases at J, with 23 bases in the middle. CDR3 length: 16 residues. In nucleotides, the CDR3 is TGTGCCAGCACCCCCTATCTGGGGGCAGAGGAAACTGAAGCTTTCTTT. It is translated as CASTPYLGAEETEAFF.

This rearrangement joins TRBV25-1 to TRBJ2-1, with 12 bases lining up with TRBD2. The CDR3 contains 17 residues. Unmatched junction bases numbered 10, after V lost 4 bases and J lost 6 bases. Per germline, CDR1 MGHDK and CDR2 SYGVNS. CDR3 sequence reads: CASSGARTSGVFNEQFF. CDR3 in DNA: TGTGCCAGCAGTGGCGCAAGGACTAGCGGGGTATTCAATGAGCAGTTCTTC.

V usage is TRBV20-1 and J usage is TRBJ2-5; 9 bases are shared with TRBD2. With 7 bases clipped from V and 0 bases from J, the junction kept 3 bases outside the gene matches. The CDR3 is made up of 13 amino acids. In germline, CDR1 is DFQATT, CDR2 SNEGSKA (reference sequence). CDR3 amino acids: CSVSGGYQETQYF. The CDR3 DNA sequence: TGCAGTGTCAGCGGGGGGTACCAAGAGACCCAGTACTTC.

The rearrangement uses TRBV6-5 and TRBJ2-7; D gene unclear. Germline V gives CDR1 MNHEY, CDR2 SVGAGI. The CDR3 is 14 residues long. Trimming shortened V by 2 bases and J by 3 bases, and 11 bases separated the two germline ends. The CDR3 here is CASSYQSADYEQYF. CDR3 sequence (DNA): TGTGCCAGCAGTTACCAAAGTGCAGACTACGAGCAGTACTTC.

The rearrangement uses TRBV6-5 and TRBJ2-5, with 7 bases aligning to TRBD1. Trimming took 2 bases from V and 3 from J; bases not matched to a gene: 6. This CDR3 contains 15 residues. From germline, CDR1 is MNHEY and CDR2 SVGAGI. The DNA of the CDR3 is TGTGCCAGCAGTTACACAGACAGGGACGAAGAGACCCAGTACTTC. It yields the protein CASSYTDRDEETQYF.

The count of this clonotype is one. The V and J genes are TRBV30 and TRBJ1-1; tentatively, D is TRBD1 (5 bases). V shed 1 base and J shed 7 bases, with 25 bases lying between them. Germline V gene lookup returns CDR1 GTSNPN and CDR2 SVGIG (reference sequence). This CDR3 is 17 amino acids long. The CDR3 spells CAWSDGIAGLDQGEAFF. DNA of the CDR3: TGTGCCTGGAGTGACGGAATAGCGGGCTTGGACCAGGGTGAAGCTTTCTTT.

The chain uses TRBV19 and TRBJ2-1; perhaps TRBD1 as D (6 bases). CDR1 LNHDA and CDR2 SQIVND come from the germline V gene (reference sequence). Trimming left V 3 bases short and J 2 bases short, with 11 bases between. The CDR3 loop spans 15 amino acids. In DNA form, the CDR3 reads TGTGCCAGTAGTATGGGACAACCGGCCTACAATGAGCAGTTCTTC. Protein product: CASSMGQPAYNEQFF.

This clonotype was seen just once. The rearrangement uses TRBV29-1 and TRBJ2-7; D call uncertain. V shed 5 bases and J shed 2 bases, with 10 bases lying between them. The germline V gene encodes CDR1 SQVTM and CDR2 ANQGSEA. CDR3 size: 12 residues. The CDR3 nucleotides are TGCAGCGTTTCGGTCGGACCCTACGAGCAGTACTTC. The encoded protein is CSVSVGPYEQYF.

The chain joins TRBV3-1 to TRBJ1-2, with TRBD1 as a possible D gene (5 bases). This CDR3 contains 12 residues. In germline, CDR1 is LGHDT, CDR2 YNNKEL (reference sequence). The V end was cut by 8 bases, the J end by 2 bases, with 9 bases between. CDR3 region: CASRQGNYGYTF. CDR3 in DNA: TGTGCCAGCCGGCAGGGAAACTATGGCTACACCTTC.

There are a few counts of this clonotype. V is TRBV6-5 and J is TRBJ2-7; D is uncertain. The CDR3 covers 13 residues. The germline gives CDR1 MNHEY, CDR2 SVGAGI. V was pared by 4 bases and J by 2 bases, with 9 bases between. The CDR3 region has the DNA TGTGCCAGCAGTTTGACCCTGGCCTACGAGCAGTACTTC. As protein: CASSLTLAYEQYF.

V gene TRBV10-2 combines with J gene TRBJ1-4; D is uncertain. Germline V gene sequence: CDR1 WSHSY, CDR2 SAAADI. CDR3 length: 12 residues. V was pared by 6 bases and J by 8 bases, with 10 bases between. The CDR3 nucleotides are TGCGCCAGCAGCCTGACTTTAGAAAAACTGTTTTTT. This encodes CASSLTLEKLFF.

The V call is TRBV20-1, the J call TRBJ2-7; a weak D match, TRBD1 (5 bases). The length of the CDR3 is 13 residues. The V end was cut by 4 bases, the J end by 5 bases, with 15 bases between. The germline V gene encodes CDR1 DFQATT and CDR2 SNEGSKA (reference sequence). CDR3 bases: TGCAGTGCTACCGGCAGGGAAGGTCACGAGCAGTACTTC. Residues: CSATGREGHEQYF.

Here the CDR3 DNA reads TGTGCCAGCAGTTTATCTGGGAGGAACAATGAGCAGTTCTTC. Its translation is CASSLSGRNNEQFF. The rearrangement links TRBV27 to TRBJ2-1, with a tentative D call TRBD2 (6 bases). V lost 0 bases to trimming and J lost 5 bases, with 8 bases between them. The CDR3 covers 14 residues. Germline CDR1 reads MNHEY; CDR2 reads SMNVEV (reference sequence).

This clonotype was seen a few times. The chain links TRBV30 to TRBJ1-5; 8 bases fit TRBD1. Germline values: CDR1 GTSNPN, CDR2 SVGIG (reference sequence). Losses at the gene ends were 1 base for V and 7 bases for J; bases not matched to a gene: 6. The CDR3 is 14 amino acids. This chain's CDR3 is CAWSAGQGGQPQHF. The CDR3 bases are TGTGCCTGGAGTGCAGGACAGGGCGGGCAGCCCCAGCATTTT.

This chain connects TRBV2 to TRBJ2-1, with TRBD2 matching over 7 bases. Germline V gene lookup returns CDR1 SNHLY and CDR2 FYNNEI. The V segment lost 10 bases and the J segment 3 bases; nucleotides outside the gene matches: 12. CDR3 length: 15 amino acids. In DNA, the CDR3 is TGTGCCACCGCGGACCGGGAGCGGGACTACAATGAGCAGTTCTTC. Residues: CATADRERDYNEQFF.

The V call is TRBV4-1, the J call TRBJ1-1, with a weak D call TRBD1 (5 bases). In germline, CDR1 is MGHRA, CDR2 YSYEKL. V lost 2 bases, J lost 2 bases, and 9 bases lay in between. The CDR3 runs 14 residues. The CDR3 DNA is TGCGCCAGCAGCCAACAGGGCGGAAACACTGAAGCTTTCTTT. Translation gives CASSQQGGNTEAFF.